Presented here are 17 T cell receptor beta chains from one specimen sequenced in a study of patients and donors after allogeneic stem cell transplantation. Each CDR3 protein is one row after TCRdb ran MiXCR on the RT-PCR reads. The data show around 200,000 distinct CDR3 sequences, with more than 35% seen just once and 11% held by the top ten. The sequenced sample consisted of blood, either unsorted or a sorted T cell fraction (not recorded which). The receptor set was obtained from a human donor who was either an allogeneic HSCT recipient or a stem cell or donor lymphocyte infusion donor (not recorded which). It is not recorded whose cells these are; they may come from a transplant donor.

The chain joins TRBV20-1 to TRBJ2-7, with D possibly matching TRBD2 (6 bases). Trimming shortened V by 0 bases and J by 6 bases, and 24 bases separated the two germline ends. This CDR3 region has 17 residues. The germline CDR1 and CDR2 sequences are DFQATT and SNEGSKA (reference sequence). CDR3 in amino acids: CSARDPEWRVHLAEQYF. The DNA of the CDR3 is TGCAGTGCTAGAGATCCGGAATGGAGGGTACACCTCGCCGAGCAGTACTTC.

This clonotype was picked up a small number of times. The chain is built from TRBV29-1 and TRBJ1-1, with D possibly being TRBD1 (6 bases). The CDR3 has 13 residues. The germline V gene has CDR1 SQVTM and CDR2 ANQGSEA. Trimming removed 3 bases from V and 3 bases from J, with 11 bases in between. The CDR3 DNA is TGCAGCGTTGAGATTGCAGGGGACACTGAAGCTTTCTTT. Protein: CSVEIAGDTEAFF.

This chain joins TRBV6-6 and TRBJ1-1; D remains ambiguous. Germline lookup yields CDR1 MNHNY and CDR2 SVGAGI (reference sequence). With 5 bases removed from V and 4 bases from J, the gap between germline ends came to 17 bases. The CDR3 covers 15 residues. CDR3 in DNA: TGTGCCAGCAGTCCCCTCCCCTCCCGCGGCACTGAAGCTTTCTTT. It specifies CASSPLPSRGTEAFF.

This clonotype has only a few counts. The chain has TRBV7-9 and TRBJ1-2, with TRBD1 matching 9 bases. The CDR3 extends over 15 amino acids. V shed 0 bases and J 10 bases; nucleotides not matched to a gene: 9. Germline V gives CDR1 SEHNR, CDR2 FQNEAQ (reference sequence). The CDR3 DNA is TGTGCCAGCAGCTTAGCGACCGGGACAGGGAGCGCCTACACCTTC. This gives the protein CASSLATGTGSAYTF.

The chain has TRBV29-1 and TRBJ1-1, with no clear D. CDR3 length equals 10 residues. In germline, CDR1 is SQVTM, CDR2 ANQGSEA. Trimming left V 5 bases short and J 6 bases short, with 7 bases between. The CDR3, as DNA: TGCAGCGTTTACGGGGCTGAAGCTTTCTTT. Its translation is CSVYGAEAFF.

There are a few counts of this clonotype. The chain joins TRBV7-9 to TRBJ2-1; D not certain. The ends were cut back, 1 base at V and 1 base at J, with 2 bases in the middle. Germline lookup yields CDR1 SEHNR and CDR2 FQNEAQ (reference sequence). The CDR3 covers 13 residues. The CDR3 spells CASSLGSYNEQFF. CDR3 DNA sequence: TGTGCCAGCAGCTTAGGGTCCTACAATGAGCAGTTCTTC.

This chain links TRBV30 with TRBJ2-2; 10 nucleotides align to TRBD2. This CDR3 spans 16 amino acids. V was clipped by 1 base and J by 1 base; unmatched bases: 3. Per the germline V gene, CDR1 is GTSNPN and CDR2 is SVGIG (reference sequence). The CDR3 here is CAWSGRTSGNTGELFF. Written as DNA, the CDR3 is TGTGCCTGGAGTGGACGGACTAGCGGGAACACCGGGGAGCTGTTTTTT. The full variable domain, in which reference TRBV30 and TRBJ2-2 provide the parts outside the CDR3, is SQTIHQWPATLVQPVGSPLSLECTVEGTSNPNLYWYRQAAGRGLQLLFYSVGIGQISSEVPQNLSASRPQDRQFILSSKKLLLSDSGFYLCAWSGRTSGNTGELFFGEGSRLTVL.

This clonotype has only a few counts. J is TRBJ1-1 and V is TRBV6-5; 10 bases agree with TRBD1. V shed 8 bases and J 0 bases; nucleotides not matched to a gene: 9. The CDR3 length is 16 residues. The germline CDR1 and CDR2 sequences are MNHEY and SVGAGI. CDR3 coding DNA: TGTGCCAGCTCTCCGGGACAGGGGAGGATGAACACTGAAGCTTTCTTT. Its protein product is CASSPGQGRMNTEAFF.

This clonotype has at least ten counts. The rearrangement uses TRBV3-1 and TRBJ1-5; D may be TRBD1 (5 bases). In germline, CDR1 is LGHDT, CDR2 YNNKEL (reference sequence). Trimming cost V 4 bases and J 2 bases, with 12 bases left between them. The CDR3 contains 15 residues. The CDR3 coding sequence is TGTGCCAGCAGCCCCGACAGTTCGGGCAATCAGCCCCAGCATTTT. It is translated as CASSPDSSGNQPQHF.

This rearrangement joins TRBV5-1 to TRBJ1-6; TRBD1 is a possible D gene (5 bases). This CDR3 comprises 15 residues. The germline V and J ends were trimmed by 4 bases and 6 bases, with 14 bases remaining between them. Looked up from germline, CDR1 is SGHRS and CDR2 is YFSETQ. CDR3 sequence reads: CASSGTGSRNSPLHF. The CDR3, as DNA: TGCGCCAGCAGCGGTACAGGTTCGCGTAATTCACCCCTCCACTTT.

This clonotype was seen a few times. The chain employs TRBV5-5 and TRBJ1-2; no reliable D call. Germline values: CDR1 SGHKS, CDR2 YYEKEE (reference sequence). V dropped 7 bases and J dropped 4 bases, with 17 bases sitting between them. The CDR3 is 14 residues long. CDR3 DNA sequence: TGTGCCAGCGGCGGCGCAGTAAGTCGCTATGGCTACACCTTC. Residues: CASGGAVSRYGYTF.

In its sample, this clonotype was seen a few times. V usage is TRBV29-1 and J usage is TRBJ1-5; D is unresolved. This CDR3 has 13 residues. Germline CDR1 SQVTM, CDR2 ANQGSEA. Trimming pared 1 base from V and 5 bases from J, leaving 9 bases between. The DNA for the CDR3 is TGCAGCGTTGAAGTGGGGAGGGATCAGCCCCAGCATTTT. Its translation: CSVEVGRDQPQHF.

This clonotype has a handful of counts. J is TRBJ1-5 and V is TRBV12-3 or TRBV12-4, with TRBD1 matching 10 bases. CDR3 size: 18 residues. Germline trimming cut 6 bases from V and 0 bases from J; bases unmatched to any gene: 11. The CDR3 protein is CASSLWGTGVYSNQPQHF. CDR3 sequence (DNA): TGTGCCAGCAGCCTTTGGGGGACAGGGGTGTATAGCAATCAGCCCCAGCATTTT.

This clonotype was seen a few times. The chain links TRBV10-3 to TRBJ1-1, with TRBD1 as a possible D gene (5 bases). Trimming removed 10 bases at V and 3 bases at J, with 18 bases between. CDR3 length equals 14 residues. CDR1 is ENHRY, CDR2 SYGVKD, per germline. CDR3 coding DNA: TGTGCCACCGGACATCCTGGGCTGGACACTGAAGCTTTCTTT. Its translation is CATGHPGLDTEAFF.

This chain connects TRBV29-1 to TRBJ2-1; TRBD1 aligns across 7 bases. Unmatched junction bases numbered 4, after V lost 3 bases and J lost 5 bases. This CDR3 region has 13 residues. Germline CDR1 reads SQVTM; CDR2 reads ANQGSEA. The CDR3 sequence: CSVETGQDNEQFF. The CDR3 nucleotides are TGCAGCGTTGAGACAGGACAGGACAATGAGCAGTTCTTC.

The chain combines TRBV12-3 or TRBV12-4 with TRBJ2-2; either TRBD1 or TRBD2 may fit D (5 bases each). The CDR3 loop spans 13 amino acids. Deletions cut 5 bases from V and 6 bases from J, with 10 bases between. Here the CDR3 DNA reads TGTGCCAGCAGTCCAGGGACGGCCGGGGAGCTGTTTTTT. Its protein product is CASSPGTAGELFF.

This clonotype has just one count. The rearrangement links TRBV3-1 to TRBJ2-3; 7 positions agree with TRBD2. After removal of 4 bases from V and 0 bases from J, the junction contained 4 bases not matched to a gene. The CDR3 runs to 15 residues. Germline CDR1 and CDR2: LGHDT and YNNKEL (reference sequence). CDR3 region: CASSLRLASTDTQYF. The CDR3 DNA reads as TGTGCCAGCAGCCTCCGACTAGCTAGCACAGATACGCAGTATTTT.